This T cell receptor (beta chain) was obtained from a study of blood T cell repertoires in COVID-19. As for the study in general: Both acute and convalescent COVID-19 samples were obtained from the United States, Italy and Spain. PBMCs, B-cell-depleted T cells, or T cells were the source of the cDNA or gDNA that made up the material.

Participants, roughly 18 to 90 years old, spanned about two dozen US areas. CDR1 is MNHEY and CDR2 is SVGAGI in the germline V gene. This CDR3 is built from 15 residues. V lost 3 bases and J 0 bases, leaving 8 bases between the germline ends. As handled by the study authors: Reference gene primer amplification in the assay estimated nucleated cell counts. Assay: immunoSEQ multiplex PCR; the TCRdb copy retains only in-frame clones and omits some. V and J calls and clone size are those listed in that table; D and trimming were worked out from the DNA. The top ten hold 3% to 3.5% of the sample, which has around 190,000 clones, around 83% seen once.

The chain uses TRBV6-5 and TRBJ1-4; D unresolved. The sequence was collected from a woman in her thirties who had been exposed to COVID-19. Sequencing input: PBMCs or T cells enriched from blood (not recorded which). The CDR3 region is CASSYSIATNEKLFF. The DNA for the CDR3 is TGTGCCAGCAGTTATTCTATTGCAACTAATGAAAAACTGTTTTTT.